Described below is a single TCR beta chain sequence and its context. It has no known antigen specificity. Base-call qualities are not available, and no considerably larger clone is one nucleotide away. The data were taken from a study of CD8 T cells in Susac syndrome (dated by TCRdb to 2018 to 2020). Regarding the research as a whole: Of the Susac syndrome patients who were sequenced, over five had clinically active disease and about eight were in clinical remission. Susac syndrome patients were therapy-naive, on corticosteroids (some also receiving IVIg), or on IVIg alone at blood withdrawal. Whether CD8+ T cell activation and differentiation in Susac syndrome was antigen driven was tested using repertoire sequencing. CD8+ T cell repertoire clonality was compared between some 12 healthy donors, roughly 14 Susac syndrome patients and around 15 multiple sclerosis patients. The study at large found these results: Roughly 17 and five Susac-specific public clones were found in the total CD8+ and CD8+ TEMRA repertoires, respectively. CD8+ repertoires in Susac syndrome showed clonal expansion, which was highest in CD8+ TEMRA cells and was greater in clinically active patients than in remitting patients. The TCR sequencing and HLA analysis was acknowledged to have included a relatively small number of individuals.

Peripheral blood CD8+ and CD4+ T cells from healthy donors, Susac syndrome patients and multiple sclerosis patients were profiled using high-throughput TCR beta sequencing. The Susac syndrome patients fulfilled recently defined diagnostic criteria for definite or probable disease. Bulk CD8+ and CD4+ T cells were purified magnetically by negative isolation, whereas CD8+ TEMRA cells were enriched by FACS. Blood was drawn into EDTA tubes, processed within 24 hours, and PBMCs were isolated by density gradient centrifugation. PBMCs intended for TCR sequencing were frozen in liquid nitrogen and were later thawed in a 37 degrees C water bath. The sorted or isolated CD4+, CD8+ and CD8+ TEMRA cells reached a purity of at least 90%. RNA was extracted using the RNeasy kit, and about 0.5 to 1 ug of the RNA was reverse transcribed with random hexamers. TCR beta CDR3 regions were amplified with the immunoSEQ multiplex PCR assay covering 54 Vbeta and 13 Jbeta segments. Bias from PCR amplification was corrected by using a synthetic template baseline for primer optimization and for computational correction. The paper's processing steps were these. Reads were annotated to V, D and J genes per IMGT and analyzed with immunoSEQ Analyzer, keeping only productive sequences. Clonality was calculated as one minus the Shannon entropy normalized by log2 of the number of productive unique sequences. For each patient and control, public and private clones were evaluated within the 100 most prevalent clones. Susac-specific clones were defined as absent from healthy and MS cohorts, approximately 1,000 published viral clones and other ImmuneACCESS disease sequences. The public sequencing data were trimmed at Q25 with fastp and processed into clonotypes with MiXCR by TCRdb, which kept only in-frame beta chains. Rows are unified per CDR3 protein, each entry keeping the most common DNA and genes. Here the V and J calls rest on TCRdb's processing, not on the authors' analysis. This sample holds 150,000 to 200,000 distinct CDR3 sequences; 85% to 95% were observed only once. Approximately 0.16% of the sample goes to the ten largest clones.

CDR1 and CDR2, looked up from the germline V gene, are MNHEY and SVGAGI. V lost 6 bases and J lost 7 bases; the stretch between them is 13 bases long. Including the terminal cysteine and phenylalanine, the CDR3 comprises 13 residues. Left in the record is the CDR3 DNA by itself, 39 bases read in frame from the first base. The sample was CD8+ T cells from PBMCs. This chain is built from TRBV6-5 and TRBJ1-3, with the D gene call left open. The origin of this receptor is a human donor with Susac syndrome. The CDR3: CASSRGDKNTIYF. The DNA sequence reads TGTGCCAGCAGCCGTGGGGATAAGAACACCATATATTTT.